Listed below are T cell receptor beta chains from one sample, sequenced in a study of blood T cell repertoires in COVID-19. Clones were read by immunoSEQ multiplex PCR, and TCRdb kept only the in-frame ones, dropping some. The sample holds roughly 200,000 clones, about 90% seen once. The sample consisted of peripheral blood. Receptors were obtained from a man over 45 with acute or convalescent COVID-19. Both conserved end residues are part of each CDR3. D genes are given only for firm matches. A clone size is listed for some rows: how often the clone was seen (once, few, many), or a class if it is expanded.

>.|.|TRBJ1-4|TRBV6-5
TGTGCCAGCAGCGCACCACACGCAACTAATGAAAAACTGTTTTTT
CASSAPHATNEKLFF
>.|.|TRBJ2-7|TRBV20-1
TGCAGTGCTAGTCTCCCGAGGGGGGGTTTGGTCGAGCAGTACTTC
CSASLPRGGLVEQYF
>once|.|TRBJ2-3|TRBV5-4
TGTGCCAGCAGCTCTGCACTAGGCACAGATACGCAGTATTTT
CASSSALGTDTQYF
>.|.|TRBJ2-2|TRBV27
TGTGCCAGCACCTCAGGGGGGACCGGGGAGCTGTTTTTT
CASTSGGTGELFF
>.|.|TRBJ2-3|TRBV3-1/TRBV3-2
TGTGCCAGCAGCCAACTCCAAACTGGCACAGATACGCAGTATTTT
CASSQLQTGTDTQYF
>.|.|TRBJ2-5|TRBV7-2
TGTGCCAGCAGCTTAGGCCTTAGTCCAGAGACCCAGTACTTC
CASSLGLSPETQYF
>.|TRBD1|TRBJ1-5|TRBV7-2
TGTGCCAGCAGCTTAGATGCAGGGGGATCGAATCAGCCCCAGCATTTT
CASSLDAGGSNQPQHF
>.|.|TRBJ2-3|TRBV7-8
TGTGCCAGTACTAGAGGAGTGTCAGATACGCAGTATTTT
CASTRGVSDTQYF
>.|TRBD1|TRBJ1-3|TRBV7-2
TGTGCCAGCAGCTTCTGGACAGGGACCTCTGGAAACACCATATATTTT
CASSFWTGTSGNTIYF
>.|TRBD1|TRBJ2-3|TRBV24-1
TGTGCCACCAGTGATACGGACAGGGGCACAGATACGCAGTATTTT
CATSDTDRGTDTQYF
>.|TRBD2|TRBJ2-7|TRBV7-9
TGTGCCAGTAGTCGGACTAGCGGACCCTACGAGCAGTACTTC
CASSRTSGPYEQYF
>.|TRBD1|TRBJ1-2|TRBV10-3
TGTGCCATCAGTGGACAGGGGATCGAGGATGGCTACACCTTC
CAISGQGIEDGYTF
>.|.|TRBJ2-1|TRBV18
TGTGCCAGCTCACTCCCCCTGCGAGTTTCCTACAATGAGCAGTTCTTC
CASSLPLRVSYNEQFF
>.|TRBD1|TRBJ1-1|TRBV28
TGTGCCAGCAGTTTATATGTTACAGGGGGCAGGGTTGGTGCTGAAGCTTTCTTT
CASSLYVTGGRVGAEAFF
>.|TRBD1|TRBJ1-3|TRBV6-5
TGTGCCAGCATATACCGGACAGGGTTTAGAGGCACCATATATTTT
CASIYRTGFRGTIYF
>.|TRBD1|TRBJ1-4|TRBV10-3
TGTGCCATCAGAGGACAGGCTAATGAAAAACTGTTTTTT
CAIRGQANEKLFF
>.|.|TRBJ2-2|TRBV27
TGTGCCAGCAGCCTCACCGGGGAGCTGTTTTTT
CASSLTGELFF
>.|.|TRBJ1-5|TRBV10-3
TGTGCCATCAGCTCAGGGGTTCAACAGCCCCAGCATTTT
CAISSGVQQPQHF
>.|.|TRBJ1-2|TRBV19
TGTGCCAGTATGAGGGGAGGTGGCTACACCTTC
CASMRGGGYTF
>.|.|TRBJ2-1|TRBV5-1
TGCGCCAGCAGCTTGGGCGCTACAGCGGATGAGCAGTTCTTC
CASSLGATADEQFF
>.|TRBD2|TRBJ2-5|TRBV5-8
TGTGCCAGCAGCCCGGGGGGGCCTTACTTC
CASSPGGPYF
>.|TRBD1|TRBJ1-5|TRBV19
TGTGCCAGCACCGGGACAGGGCATCAGCCCCAGCATTTT
CASTGTGHQPQHF
>.|.|TRBJ2-1|TRBV20-1
TGCAGTGCCGGTCCCTACAATGAGCAGTTCTTC
CSAGPYNEQFF
>.|.|TRBJ1-5|TRBV6-5
TGTGCCAGCAGTTACTCTAATCGTCAGCCCCAGCATTTT
CASSYSNRQPQHF
>.|TRBD1|TRBJ2-1|TRBV5-1
TGCGCCAGCAGCCTGGGACAGGGGTTCAATGAGCAGTTCTTC
CASSLGQGFNEQFF
>.|.|TRBJ1-1|TRBV19
TGTGCCAGTACTTGGGAGGGGCTCAACACTGAAGCTTTCTTT
CASTWEGLNTEAFF
>.|.|TRBJ1-2|TRBV4-1
TGCGCCAGCAGCCAAGAGGGGAGCGGGATCCACTATGGCTACACCTTC
CASSQEGSGIHYGYTF
>.|.|TRBJ2-3|TRBV7-9
TGTGCCAGCAGCTTCGGCTCCGGGGATACGCAGTATTTT
CASSFGSGDTQYF
>.|.|TRBJ2-7|TRBV4-1
TGCGCCAGCAGCCAAGATCAGGCCTACTCCTACGAGCAGTACTTC
CASSQDQAYSYEQYF
>.|.|TRBJ2-6|TRBV7-9
TGTGCCAGCAGCTTAGGAGGATCTGGGGCCAACGTCCTGACTTTC
CASSLGGSGANVLTF
>.|TRBD1|TRBJ2-7|TRBV25-1
TGTGCCAGCAGGCCTCCGGGGCCGGGGACAGGGTTTACCTACGAGCAGTACTTC
CASRPPGPGTGFTYEQYF
>.|.|TRBJ2-4|TRBV29-1
TGCAGCGTCGGCGGACAGGCCAAAAACATTCAGTACTTC
CSVGGQAKNIQYF
>.|TRBD2|TRBJ2-1|TRBV18
TGTGCCAGCTCCCCGGGGACTAGCGGGGGCCGGAGGAGCTCCTACAATGAGCAGTTCTTC
CASSPGTSGGRRSSYNEQFF
>.|.|TRBJ2-3|TRBV10-3
TGTGCCGTCGGGGGAACTTACACAGATACGCAGTATTTT
CAVGGTYTDTQYF
>.|.|TRBJ2-5|TRBV18
TGTGCCAGCTCACCCGCGGCCCAAGAGACCCAGTACTTC
CASSPAAQETQYF
>.|TRBD1|TRBJ1-3|TRBV2
TGTGCCAGCAGTTACAGGGGAATATCTGGAAACACCATATATTTT
CASSYRGISGNTIYF
>.|.|TRBJ2-5|TRBV12-3/TRBV12-4
TGTGCCAGCAGTTTAATGAGCCAAGAGACCCAGTACTTC
CASSLMSQETQYF
>.|.|TRBJ1-5|TRBV28
TGTGCCAGCAGTTTATCTGTGTCCCAGCATTTT
CASSLSVSQHF
>.|.|TRBJ1-2|TRBV7-9
TGTGCCAGCAGTCCAAAGACAGTGTCCTATGGCTACACCTTC
CASSPKTVSYGYTF
>few|TRBD1|TRBJ2-1|TRBV7-9
TGTGCCAGCAGCTTAGGGACAGGGCTACACAATGAGCAGTTCTTC
CASSLGTGLHNEQFF
>.|TRBD2|TRBJ2-3|TRBV7-2
TGTGCCAGCAGCCCCTATTCTGGGGGGGCAGATACGCAGTATTTT
CASSPYSGGADTQYF
>.|.|TRBJ2-7|TRBV7-9
TGTGCCAGCAGCTCTGACAGGACCTACGAGCAGTACTTC
CASSSDRTYEQYF
>.|TRBD1|TRBJ2-3|TRBV7-3
TGTGCCAGCAGCTTATCGGGACAGGGTAGGGATACGCAGTATTTT
CASSLSGQGRDTQYF
>.|TRBD2|TRBJ2-3|TRBV5-1
TGCGCCAGCAGCGTGAGTTTTAGCGGGGGGGCGTCAGATACGCAGTATTTT
CASSVSFSGGASDTQYF
>once|TRBD1|TRBJ1-4|TRBV28
TGTGCCAGCACCCCCAGGGGGGCAACTAATGAAAAACTGTTTTTT
CASTPRGATNEKLFF
>.|.|TRBJ2-7|TRBV18
TGTGCCAGCTCACCACTCACCTACGAGCAGTACTTC
CASSPLTYEQYF
>.|.|TRBJ2-5|TRBV7-9
TGTGCCAGCAGCTTCTTGGGCAGGGCCCTCCAAGAGACCCAGTACTTC
CASSFLGRALQETQYF
>few|TRBD2|TRBJ2-2|TRBV25-1
TGTGCCAGCCTTAGCGGGAGCACCGGGGAGCTGTTTTTT
CASLSGSTGELFF
>.|TRBD1|TRBJ2-3|TRBV29-1
TGCAGCGTTGACAGGGGGAGTGATACGCAGTATTTT
CSVDRGSDTQYF
>once|.|TRBJ1-2|TRBV28
TGTGCCAGCAGTTTACCCCCAGGACAGTCTGCTCATGGCTACACCTTC
CASSLPPGQSAHGYTF
>.|TRBD1|TRBJ2-3|TRBV29-1
TGCAGCGTTGAACGCGGAACAGGGGGATTTTTCACAGATACGCAGTATTTT
CSVERGTGGFFTDTQYF
>.|.|TRBJ1-6|TRBV12-3/TRBV12-4
TGTGCCAGCAGTAGACAGGATAATTCACCCCTCCACTTT
CASSRQDNSPLHF
>.|TRBD2|TRBJ2-3|TRBV15
TGTGCCACCAGTGAGCGGGGTTCCACAGATACGCAGTATTTT
CATSERGSTDTQYF
>.|TRBD1|TRBJ1-1|TRBV3-1/TRBV3-2
TGTGCCAGCAGCCAGACGACAGGGTACACTGAAGCTTTCTTT
CASSQTTGYTEAFF
>.|.|TRBJ1-1|TRBV27
TGTGCCAGCAGTTTACAGGGGTTGCTCACTGAAGCTTTCTTT
CASSLQGLLTEAFF